These 6 T cell receptor beta chains share one sample of origin, sequenced in a study of radiation and T cells in renal cell carcinoma. The sample's time point: blood 4 weeks post-SBRT, at nephrectomy. As to treatment: 15 Gy SBRT to primary tumor, nephrectomy 4 weeks later. Profiling relied on immunoSEQ multiplex PCR, and the TCRdb table lists in-frame clones only, not all of them. The top ten clones hold approximately 7.3% of a sample with just over 95,000 clones, approximately 82% of them seen once. The starting material was blood, obtained from a patient whose treatment included radiotherapy and nephrectomy. All receptors derive from a man aged 60 to 75 with renal cell carcinoma.

The V and J genes are TRBV4-1 and TRBJ2-7; a weak D match, TRBD1 (7 bases). V dropped 8 bases and J dropped 12 bases, with 20 bases sitting between them. Germline V gene sequence: CDR1 MGHRA, CDR2 YSYEKL. The CDR3 extends over 12 amino acids. Written as DNA, the CDR3 is TGCGCCAGCTCAGGGGGGCCAGGCCCAAGGTACTTC. Its translation: CASSGGPGPRYF.

The chain has TRBV5-4 and TRBJ1-4; no reliable D call. Germline values: CDR1 SGHNT, CDR2 YYREEE (reference sequence). This CDR3 contains 16 residues. V was pared by 3 bases and J by 3 bases, with 15 bases between. For the CDR3, the DNA is TGTGCCAGCAGCTGGGAGGGCGAAAGGGCTAATGAAAAACTGTTTTTT. Translation gives CASSWEGERANEKLFF.

The rearrangement links TRBV27 to TRBJ2-7; D assignment may be TRBD1 or TRBD2 (5 bases each). The CDR3 has 15 amino acids. The germline V and J ends were trimmed by 6 bases and 3 bases, with 18 bases remaining between them. The germline V gene encodes CDR1 MNHEY and CDR2 SMNVEV (reference sequence). The CDR3 bases are TGTGCCAGCAGCTGGGACGAGAGACCCGTCTACGAGCAGTACTTC. It yields the protein CASSWDERPVYEQYF.

The V and J genes are TRBV27 and TRBJ2-7; D remains unclear. Germline V lookup: CDR1 MNHEY, CDR2 SMNVEV (reference sequence). The CDR3 sequence is 14 residues long. Trimming stripped 4 bases from V and 3 bases from J, with 13 bases between. The CDR3 sequence: CASSSDAISYEQYF. In nucleotides, the CDR3 is TGTGCCAGCAGTTCGGACGCGATAAGCTACGAGCAGTACTTC.

The chain couples TRBV10-3 to TRBJ2-2; the match to TRBD2 covers 10 bases. V gave up 0 bases and J gave up 1 base; unmatched junction bases: 2. There are 17 residues in the CDR3. Germline CDR1 ENHRY, CDR2 SYGVKD. The CDR3 nucleotides are TGTGCCATCAGTGAGTCAGGACTAGCGGAGAACACCGGGGAGCTGTTTTTT. Protein product: CAISESGLAENTGELFF.

This chain uses TRBV5-4 with TRBJ2-1, with a possible D match to TRBD1 (6 bases). The CDR3 is made up of 18 amino acids. V lost 3 bases and J 1 base, leaving 20 bases between the germline ends. Germline values: CDR1 SGHNT, CDR2 YYREEE (reference sequence). CDR3 sequence reads: CASSSDRPRAGSYNEQFF. CDR3 coding DNA: TGTGCCAGCAGCTCGGACAGACCAAGAGCCGGTTCCTACAATGAGCAGTTCTTC.